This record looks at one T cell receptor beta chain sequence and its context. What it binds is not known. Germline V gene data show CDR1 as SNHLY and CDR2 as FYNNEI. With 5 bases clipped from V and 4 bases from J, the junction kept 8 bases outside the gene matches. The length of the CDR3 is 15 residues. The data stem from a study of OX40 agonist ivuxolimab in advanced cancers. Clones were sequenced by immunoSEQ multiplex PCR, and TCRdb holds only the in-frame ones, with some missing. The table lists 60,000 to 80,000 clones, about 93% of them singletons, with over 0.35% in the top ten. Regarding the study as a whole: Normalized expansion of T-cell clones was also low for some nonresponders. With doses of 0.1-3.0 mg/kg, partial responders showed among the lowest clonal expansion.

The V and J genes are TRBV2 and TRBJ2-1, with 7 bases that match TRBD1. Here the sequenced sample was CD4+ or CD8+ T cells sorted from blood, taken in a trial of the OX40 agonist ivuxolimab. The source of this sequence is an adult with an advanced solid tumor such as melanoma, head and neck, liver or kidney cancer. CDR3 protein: CASSLGQRNYNEQFF. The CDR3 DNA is TGTGCCAGCAGTTTGGGACAGAGGAATTACAATGAGCAGTTCTTC.